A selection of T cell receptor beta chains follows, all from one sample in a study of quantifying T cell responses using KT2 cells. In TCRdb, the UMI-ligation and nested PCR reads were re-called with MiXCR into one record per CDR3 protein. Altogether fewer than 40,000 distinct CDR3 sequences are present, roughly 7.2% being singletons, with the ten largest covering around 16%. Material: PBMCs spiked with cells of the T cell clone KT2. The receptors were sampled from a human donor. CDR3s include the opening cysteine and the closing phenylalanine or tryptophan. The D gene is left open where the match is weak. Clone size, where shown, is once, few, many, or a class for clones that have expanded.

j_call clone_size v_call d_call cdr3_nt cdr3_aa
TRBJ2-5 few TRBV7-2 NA TGTGCCAGCAGCCCGGGGGTGGCAAAGACCCAGTACTTC CASSPGVAKTQYF
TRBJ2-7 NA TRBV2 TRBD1 TGTGCCAGCAGCCGAGGCCGACAGGGGCCCACCTACGAGCAGTACTTC CASSRGRQGPTYEQYF
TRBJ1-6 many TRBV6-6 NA TGTGCCAGCAGTTACACCCCTCGGGGTCAGGATTCACCCCTCCACTTT CASSYTPRGQDSPLHF
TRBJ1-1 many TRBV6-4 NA TGTGCCAGCATGCCTCAAGGAGGCTACACTGAAGCTTTCTTT CASMPQGGYTEAFF
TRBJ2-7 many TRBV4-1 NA TGCGCCAGCAGCCAAGAGGAGGGGAATAGAGTATACGAGCAGTACTTC CASSQEEGNRVYEQYF
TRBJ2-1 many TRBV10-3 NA TGTGCCATCAGTGACGCGGGGTGGGATCCTGGGGAGCAGTTCTTC CAISDAGWDPGEQFF
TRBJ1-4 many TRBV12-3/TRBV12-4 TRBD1 TGTGCCAGCAGTTCTTCAGGGGGACCCAATGAAAAACTGTTTTTT CASSSSGGPNEKLFF
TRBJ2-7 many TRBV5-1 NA TGCGCCAGCAGCATACAGGGTCAGCGCTACGAGCAGTACTTC CASSIQGQRYEQYF
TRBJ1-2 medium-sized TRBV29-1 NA TGCAGCGCCGCGGGCATTAGAGATGGCTACACCTTC CSAAGIRDGYTF
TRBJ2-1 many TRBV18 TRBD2 TGTGCCAGCTCACCGGGACTAGCGGGAGTTACTGAGCAGTTCTTC CASSPGLAGVTEQFF
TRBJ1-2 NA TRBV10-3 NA TGTGCCATCAGTGAACAGGGCAACCCCTATGGCTACACCTTC CAISEQGNPYGYTF
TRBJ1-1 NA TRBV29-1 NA TGCAGCGTTGGAATCGGCGGCGAAGCTTTCTTT CSVGIGGEAFF